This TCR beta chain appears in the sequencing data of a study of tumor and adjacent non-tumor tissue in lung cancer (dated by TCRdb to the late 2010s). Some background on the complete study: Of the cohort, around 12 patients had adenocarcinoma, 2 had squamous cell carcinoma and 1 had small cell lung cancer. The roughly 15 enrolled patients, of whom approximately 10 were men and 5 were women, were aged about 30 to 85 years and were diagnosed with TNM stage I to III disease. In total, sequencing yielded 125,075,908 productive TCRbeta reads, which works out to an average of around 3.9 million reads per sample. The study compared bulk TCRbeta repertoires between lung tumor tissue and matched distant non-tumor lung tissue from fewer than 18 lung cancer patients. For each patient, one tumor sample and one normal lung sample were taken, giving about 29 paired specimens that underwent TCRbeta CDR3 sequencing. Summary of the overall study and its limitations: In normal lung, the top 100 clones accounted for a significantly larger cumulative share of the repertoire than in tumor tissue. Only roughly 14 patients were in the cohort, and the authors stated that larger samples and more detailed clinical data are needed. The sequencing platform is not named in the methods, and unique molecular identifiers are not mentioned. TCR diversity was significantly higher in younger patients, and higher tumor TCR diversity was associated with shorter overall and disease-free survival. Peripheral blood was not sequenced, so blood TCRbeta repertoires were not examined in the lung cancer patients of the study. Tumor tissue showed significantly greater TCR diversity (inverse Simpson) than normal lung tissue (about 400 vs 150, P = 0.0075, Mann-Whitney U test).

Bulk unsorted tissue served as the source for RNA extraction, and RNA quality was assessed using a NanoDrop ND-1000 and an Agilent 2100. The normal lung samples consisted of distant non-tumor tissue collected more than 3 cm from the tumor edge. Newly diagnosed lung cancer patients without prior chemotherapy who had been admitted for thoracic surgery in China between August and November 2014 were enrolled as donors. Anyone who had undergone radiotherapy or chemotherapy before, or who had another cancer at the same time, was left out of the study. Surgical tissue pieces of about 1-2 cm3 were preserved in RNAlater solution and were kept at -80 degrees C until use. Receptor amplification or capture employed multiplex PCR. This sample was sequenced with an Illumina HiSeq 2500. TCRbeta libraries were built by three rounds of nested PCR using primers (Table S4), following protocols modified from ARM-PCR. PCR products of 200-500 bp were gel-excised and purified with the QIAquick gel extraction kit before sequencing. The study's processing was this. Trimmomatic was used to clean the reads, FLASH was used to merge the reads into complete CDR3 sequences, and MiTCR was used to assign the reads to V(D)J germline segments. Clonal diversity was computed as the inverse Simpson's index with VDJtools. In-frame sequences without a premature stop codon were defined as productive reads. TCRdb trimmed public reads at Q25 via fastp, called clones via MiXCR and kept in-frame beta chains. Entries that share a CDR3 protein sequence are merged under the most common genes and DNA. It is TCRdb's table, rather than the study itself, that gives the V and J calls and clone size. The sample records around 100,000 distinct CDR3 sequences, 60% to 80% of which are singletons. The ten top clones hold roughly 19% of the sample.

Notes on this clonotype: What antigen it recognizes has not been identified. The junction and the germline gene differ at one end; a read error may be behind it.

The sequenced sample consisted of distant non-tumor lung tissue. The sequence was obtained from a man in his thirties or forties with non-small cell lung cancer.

The CDR3 protein sequence reads: CASSVDRLGSPLRF. The nucleotide sequence reads as follows: TGTGCCAGCAGCGTTGACAGGCTAGGATCACCCCTCCGCTTT. The chain was built from TRBV11-2 and TRBJ1-6, with TRBD1 perhaps the D gene, on 6 matching bases. Including the terminal cysteine and phenylalanine, the CDR3 comprises 14 residues. Here the CDR3 DNA is all that survives: 42 bases in frame from base 1. Per the germline V gene, SGHAT is the CDR1 and FQNNGV is the CDR2.